These 7 T cell receptor beta chains share one sample of origin, sequenced in a study of cytomegalovirus exposure and HLA in healthy donors. Researchers ran the PCR with 60 Vbeta and 13 Jbeta primers. Produced via immunoSEQ multiplex PCR; TCRdb's table is partial and in-frame only. Of about 93,000 clones listed, approximately 68% are singletons. Material: PBMCs. The receptors come from a boy younger than 18 in good health and CMV-seropositive.

This clone was detected only a few times. This chain joins TRBV30 and TRBJ2-7; TRBD1 agrees at 9 bases. V lost 3 bases to trimming and J lost 2 bases; unmatched junction nucleotides: 2. The length of the CDR3 is 13 residues. Germline CDR1 reads GTSNPN; CDR2 reads SVGIG (reference sequence). The CDR3 reads CAWRGTGTYEQYF. The DNA of the CDR3 is TGTGCCTGGAGAGGGACAGGGACCTACGAGCAGTACTTC.

This chain links TRBV7-3 with TRBJ2-3, with 7 bases that match TRBD2. The germline CDR1 and CDR2 sequences are SGHTA and FQGTGA. J gave up 1 base and V 6 bases, and 4 bases lay outside the gene matches. This CDR3 spans 14 amino acids. In DNA, the CDR3 is TGTGCCAGCAGTCCGAGCGGGGGCACAGATACGCAGTATTTT. Its protein is CASSPSGGTDTQYF.

This chain's CDR3 is CAINPGQANYGYTF. The CDR3 bases are TGTGCCATCAACCCGGGACAGGCTAACTATGGCTACACCTTC. The chain employs TRBV10-3 and TRBJ1-2, with 8 bases aligning to TRBD1. The germline V gene encodes CDR1 ENHRY and CDR2 SYGVKD. V shed 7 bases, J shed 0 bases, and the junction held 4 bases outside the gene matches. The CDR3 length is 14 residues.

The chain carries TRBV29-1 and TRBJ2-7; D ambiguous. The CDR3 totals 12 residues. CDR1 is SQVTM, CDR2 ANQGSEA, per germline. V was shortened by 6 bases and J by 6 bases, with 15 bases between the two germline ends. The DNA for the CDR3 is TGCAGCGTCAAGAAGCCGGGTCGCGAGCAGTACTTC. Protein sequence: CSVKKPGREQYF.

The V and J genes are TRBV7-3 and TRBJ2-7; 8 bases are shared with TRBD2. Germline CDR1 reads SGHTA; CDR2 reads FQGTGA. Germline trimming cut 1 base from V and 6 bases from J; bases unmatched to any gene: 5. This CDR3 contains 14 residues. The CDR3 reads CASSLSPGGSEQYF. The DNA for the CDR3 is TGTGCCAGCAGCTTAAGTCCGGGGGGGAGCGAGCAGTACTTC.

This clone has only one observation. Its ends do not fully match the called genes, so a read error is possible. The V gene is TRBV6-5, the J gene TRBJ1-5; unclear D gene. Germline-derived CDR1 and CDR2 are MNHEY and SVGAGI. The CDR3 sequence is 13 residues long. CDR3 coding DNA: TGTGCCAGCAGTAGAGGCAAGTATCAGCCCCAGAATTTT. It translates to CASSRGKYQPQNF.

The chain has TRBV2 and TRBJ2-7; 7 positions agree with TRBD1. The CDR3 extends over 13 amino acids. V trimming: 6 bases; J trimming: 6 bases; junction bases outside the gene matches: 8. Germline assignment: CDR1 SNHLY and CDR2 FYNNEI. Here the CDR3 reads CASREDRISEQYF. The CDR3 bases are TGTGCCAGCAGAGAGGACAGGATCTCCGAGCAGTACTTC.